The source of this TCR beta chain is a study of blood T cell repertoires in COVID-19. The wider study: Sites across the United States, Italy and Spain contributed samples from acute and convalescent COVID-19. From T cells, B-cell-depleted T cells, or PBMCs came the material, which was cDNA or gDNA.

The Seattle patients joined while their infection was active and were tracked longitudinally afterward. This CDR3 is 12 amino acids long. Per germline, CDR1 LNHDA and CDR2 SQIVND (reference sequence). The trim removed 8 bases at V and 3 bases at J, leaving 3 bases unmatched. Authors' data handling: Scientists estimated how many nucleated cells there were by amplifying reference gene primers. Profiled with immunoSEQ multiplex PCR; TCRdb holds only in-frame clones, not every one. V, J and clone size were drawn from that table, and D and trimming were deduced from the DNA. The table has approximately 240,000 clones, 75% to 85% seen once.

This sequence was found in a woman aged 25-40 years with COVID-19, enrolled during active disease. The sample consisted of peripheral blood. The chain couples TRBV19 to TRBJ2-7; 8 nucleotides agree with TRBD1. Written as DNA, the CDR3 is TGTGCCAGTGCGGACAGGGACTACGAGCAGTACTTC. Protein sequence: CASADRDYEQYF. The complete variable domain, with remaining parts taken from reference TRBV19 and TRBJ2-7, reads DGGITQSPKYLFRKEGQNVTLSCEQNLNHDAMYWYRQDPGQGLRLIYYSQIVNDFQKGDIAEGYSVSREKKESFPLTVTSAQKNPTAFYLCASADRDYEQYFGPGTRLTVT.